These 20 T cell receptor beta chains came from one sample sequenced in a study of cytomegalovirus exposure and HLA in healthy donors. Use of 60 Vbeta and 13 Jbeta primers characterized the PCR. TCRdb's copy holds only in-frame clones and misses some; the assay was immunoSEQ multiplex PCR. The sample includes roughly 150,000 clones, 73% seen only once; the top ten take 5.4%. Sequencing was done on a sample of PBMCs. The receptors shown here come from a woman under 30 in good health and CMV-seropositive.

About this clone itself: An end of the junction does not agree with germline; a read error may underlie this. The J gene is TRBJ2-3, the V gene TRBV7-7; TRBD2 agrees at 11 bases. Germline V gene lookup returns CDR1 SSHAT and CDR2 FNYEAQ (reference sequence). There are 15 residues in the CDR3. The CDR3 DNA reads as TGTGCTAGCAGCTTAGGGGGACTAGCGGAGGATACGCAGTATTTT. Protein sequence: CASSLGGLAEDTQYF.

This chain links TRBV11-1 with TRBJ2-1; 8 nucleotides agree with TRBD2. After removal of 3 bases from V and 3 bases from J, the junction contained 4 bases not matched to a gene. The CDR3 loop spans 15 amino acids. Per germline, CDR1 SGHAT and CDR2 FQDESV (reference sequence). For the CDR3, the DNA is TGTGCCAGCAGCTTGGCGGGGGGATACTACAATGAGCAGTTCTTC. The encoded protein is CASSLAGGYYNEQFF.

The chain recombines TRBV5-1 with TRBJ2-3; 9 bases fit TRBD2. V lost 0 bases and J lost 2; bases outside the gene matches: 4. This CDR3 has 16 amino acids. Germline V gives CDR1 SGHRS, CDR2 YFSETQ. CDR3 amino acids: CASSLGLADYTDTQYF. The CDR3 region has the DNA TGCGCCAGCAGCTTGGGACTAGCGGACTACACAGATACGCAGTATTTT. Full variable domain (remainder filled in from reference TRBV5-1 and TRBJ2-3): KAGVTQTPRYLIKTRGQQVTLSCSPISGHRSVSWYQQTPGQGLQFLFEYFSETQRNKGNFPGRFSGRQFSNSRSEMNVSTLELGDSALYLCASSLGLADYTDTQYFGPGTRLTVL.

This chain joins TRBV6-1 and TRBJ2-7; possibly TRBD1 for D (6 bases). The CDR3 runs to 15 residues. V was shortened by 5 bases and J by 2 bases, with 16 bases between the two germline ends. CDR1 is MNHNS and CDR2 is SASEGT in the germline V gene. The CDR3, as DNA: TGTGCCAGCAGTCTAGGACAGCTTCCCACCTACGAGCAGTACTTC. Translated, it gives CASSLGQLPTYEQYF.

Only one count was recorded for this clone. The chain has TRBV2 and TRBJ1-4; no clear D gene. The CDR3 length is 16 residues. V was clipped by 2 bases and J by 7 bases, with 17 bases between them. The germline V gene encodes CDR1 SNHLY and CDR2 FYNNEI. The CDR3 DNA reads TGTGCCAGCAGTGAAAGGCGGGGAACTTGGAGTGAAAAACTGTTTTTT. This sequence encodes CASSERRGTWSEKLFF.

The chain uses TRBV2 and TRBJ2-2; 10 bases match TRBD2. The V and J ends lost 6 bases and 3 bases, in that order; junction bases with no gene match: 7. The CDR3 has 16 amino acids. Germline CDR1 reads SNHLY; CDR2 reads FYNNEI. DNA for the CDR3: TGTGCCAGCAGCGGGGTTAGCGGGGGGTACACCGGGGAGCTGTTTTTT. It yields the protein CASSGVSGGYTGELFF.

The V gene is TRBV13, the J gene TRBJ2-7, with D possibly being TRBD1 (6 bases). The CDR3 consists of 13 residues. Germline lookup yields CDR1 PRHDT and CDR2 FYEKMQ (reference sequence). V shed 5 bases and J shed 6 bases, with 14 bases lying between them. The CDR3 loop reads CASSQTNRVEQYF. The CDR3 nucleotides are TGTGCCAGCAGCCAAACGAACAGGGTCGAGCAGTACTTC.

V usage is TRBV6-4 and J usage is TRBJ2-1; 9 positions match TRBD2. Per germline, CDR1 MRHNA and CDR2 SNTAGT. The CDR3 loop spans 19 amino acids. Trimming removed 3 bases from V and 7 bases from J; junction bases left unmatched: 19. The CDR3 DNA is TGTGCCAGCAGTGAAGGGACTAGCTCTTCTCACGGCCGGTTAAATGAGCAGTTCTTC. This sequence encodes CASSEGTSSSHGRLNEQFF.

The rearrangement links TRBV13 to TRBJ2-3, with D perhaps TRBD2 (7 bases). CDR3 length: 15 amino acids. The V gene lost 5 bases and the J gene lost 2 bases, with 14 bases spanning the gap. Germline CDR1 is PRHDT and CDR2 is FYEKMQ (reference sequence). The CDR3: CASSPYGGLTDTQYF. CDR3 DNA: TGTGCCAGCAGCCCCTACGGGGGGCTCACAGATACGCAGTATTTT.

The rearrangement uses TRBV5-4 and TRBJ1-1; no clear D gene. Germline CDR1 reads SGHNT; CDR2 reads YYREEE (reference sequence). The CDR3 is 14 amino acids. V was clipped by 4 bases and J by 5 bases, with 15 bases between them. CDR3 nucleotides: TGTGCCAGCAGCGGGCCGGACTGGGGAACTGAAGCTTTCTTT. Protein: CASSGPDWGTEAFF.

The J gene is TRBJ1-1, the V gene TRBV9, with 8 bases that match TRBD1. The CDR3 is made up of 15 amino acids. V was clipped by 0 bases and J by 1 base; unmatched bases: 2. In germline, CDR1 is SGDLS, CDR2 YYNGEE. CDR3 bases: TGTGCCAGCAGCGTAGGGACAGGGTCGAACACTGAAGCTTTCTTT. It translates to CASSVGTGSNTEAFF. The full variable domain, completed using reference TRBV9 and TRBJ1-1, is DSGVTQTPKHLITATGQRVTLRCSPRSGDLSVYWYQQSLDQGLQFLIQYYNGEERAKGNILERFSAQQFPDLHSELNLSSLELGDSALYFCASSVGTGSNTEAFFGQGTRLTVV.

The chain couples TRBV11-2 to TRBJ2-4, with a tentative D call TRBD1 (6 bases). This CDR3 region has 14 residues. V was pared by 6 bases and J by 4 bases, with 13 bases between. Per germline, CDR1 SGHAT and CDR2 FQNNGV. This chain's CDR3 is CASSTGTLKNIQYF. In DNA form, the CDR3 reads TGTGCCAGCAGTACCGGGACACTGAAAAACATTCAGTACTTC.

The V and J genes are TRBV10-3 and TRBJ2-3; possibly TRBD2 for D (5 bases). Trimming took off 6 bases at V and 1 base at J, with 17 bases between the two ends. The CDR3 totals 16 residues. Germline-derived CDR1 and CDR2 are ENHRY and SYGVKD. CDR3 protein: CAISPTAGGGTDTQYF. CDR3 bases: TGTGCCATCAGCCCTACCGCCGGAGGTGGCACAGATACGCAGTATTTT.

This sequence joins TRBV6-6 and TRBJ1-5; D gene uncertain. V was pared by 0 bases and J by 3 bases, with 9 bases between. Germline V gene sequence: CDR1 MNHNY, CDR2 SVGAGI (reference sequence). The CDR3 is made up of 15 amino acids. CDR3 region: CASSYSAGFNQPQHF. The CDR3 DNA sequence: TGTGCCAGCAGTTACTCGGCAGGCTTCAATCAGCCCCAGCATTTT.

The rearrangement joins TRBV9 to TRBJ2-6, with D tentatively TRBD1 (7 bases). The CDR3 consists of 16 residues. With 4 bases removed from V and 2 bases from J, the gap between germline ends came to 13 bases. Per the germline V gene, CDR1 is SGDLS and CDR2 is YYNGEE. The chain's CDR3 is CASSPGGKAGANVLTF. The CDR3, as DNA: TGTGCCAGCAGCCCAGGGGGGAAAGCTGGGGCCAACGTCCTGACTTTC.

The V call is TRBV4-2, the J call TRBJ2-5, with D possibly matching TRBD1 (6 bases). Gene TRBJ2-7 matches the end of the DNA better, so the J call may be wrong. There are 15 residues in the CDR3. Germline V gives CDR1 LGHNA, CDR2 YNFKEQ. The CDR3 DNA sequence: TGTGCCAGCAGCCAAGTAGAGGACAGACTCTACGAGCAGTACTTC. Amino acids: CASSQVEDRLYEQYF.

This clone was picked up one time. This rearrangement joins TRBV5-4 to TRBJ1-1, with a tentative D call TRBD1 (6 bases). V was trimmed by 4 bases and J by 2 bases, leaving 12 bases between them. Germline V gene sequence: CDR1 SGHNT, CDR2 YYREEE (reference sequence). The CDR3 consists of 14 residues. CDR3 bases: TGTGCCAGCAGCCCGCGGACAGAAAACACTGAAGCTTTCTTT. Translating gives CASSPRTENTEAFF.

The gene calls are TRBV7-2 and TRBJ2-5, with TRBD2 identical over 8 bases. V lost 7 bases and J lost 3; bases outside the gene matches: 10. This CDR3 has 15 amino acids. Germline assignment: CDR1 SGHTA and CDR2 FQGNSA. The CDR3 region is CASTLVAGYKETQYF. CDR3 sequence (DNA): TGTGCCAGCACGCTGGTAGCGGGGTATAAAGAGACCCAGTACTTC.

This chain joins TRBV6-6 and TRBJ2-3; 7 bases agree with TRBD2. The length of the CDR3 is 16 residues. J gave up 0 bases and V 6 bases, and 9 bases lay outside the gene matches. The germline V gene has CDR1 MNHNY and CDR2 SVGAGI (reference sequence). CDR3 region: CASSPRAGDSTDTQYF. Here the CDR3 DNA reads TGTGCCAGCAGCCCCCGGGCGGGGGATAGCACAGATACGCAGTATTTT.

The gene calls are TRBV2 and TRBJ2-3; 14 bases match TRBD2. Per the germline V gene, CDR1 is SNHLY and CDR2 is FYNNEI. CDR3 length: 20 residues. Losses at the gene ends were 4 bases for V and 0 bases for J; bases not matched to a gene: 12. The CDR3 region has the DNA TGTGCCAGCAGTGTCCCCCTTAGACTAGCGGGGGGGCTGAGCACAGATACGCAGTATTTT. As protein: CASSVPLRLAGGLSTDTQYF.